The 16 T cell receptor beta chains below come from one sample, sequenced in a study of blood T cell repertoires in COVID-19. Profiled with immunoSEQ multiplex PCR; TCRdb holds only in-frame clones, not every one. The sample contains some 120,000 clones, less than 90% of which appear only once. Specimen: peripheral blood. The receptors shown here come from a woman in her twenties or thirties who had recovered from COVID-19.

The rearrangement uses TRBV19 and TRBJ2-7, with TRBD1 identical over 7 bases. In germline, CDR1 is LNHDA, CDR2 SQIVND (reference sequence). V shed 9 bases, J shed 2 bases, and the junction held 7 bases outside the gene matches. CDR3 length equals 13 residues. CDR3 in DNA: TGTGCCAGCGCCAGGACAGGCGCCTACGAGCAGTACTTC. Translated: CASARTGAYEQYF.

Regarding this clone: The sample has other DNA sequences that encode this CDR3 too. The CDR3 protein is CASSPDSYGYTF. DNA of the CDR3: TGTGCCAGCAGTCCTGACAGCTATGGCTACACCTTC. The rearrangement joins TRBV2 to TRBJ1-2, with D perhaps matching TRBD1 (5 bases). Trimming stripped 5 bases from V and 4 bases from J, with 8 bases between. The CDR3 is 12 amino acids. Per the germline V gene, CDR1 is SNHLY and CDR2 is FYNNEI.

The DNA of the CDR3 is TGTGCCAGCAGTTTGGGACATAAGTTTTGGTTCTTC. It codes for CASSLGHKFWFF. The chain carries TRBV28 and TRBJ2-1, with D perhaps matching TRBD1 (6 bases). Germline V gene data show CDR1 as MDHEN and CDR2 as SYDVKM. This CDR3 region has 12 residues. Trimming took 3 bases from V and 15 from J, leaving 15 bases between them.

This chain joins TRBV5-8 and TRBJ1-2; TRBD1 aligns across 7 bases. From germline, CDR1 is SGHTS and CDR2 YDEGEE. This CDR3 contains 14 residues. Trimming at V came to 4 bases and at J to 6 bases, leaving 9 bases not matched to a gene. CDR3 protein: CASSTLTGIDGYTF. For the CDR3, the DNA is TGTGCCAGCAGCACCCTGACAGGGATTGATGGCTACACCTTC.

J is TRBJ2-1 and V is TRBV6-1, with 9 bases aligning to TRBD2. Looked up from germline, CDR1 is MNHNS and CDR2 is SASEGT. The CDR3 is made up of 17 amino acids. J gave up 8 bases and V 4 bases, and 15 bases lay outside the gene matches. The CDR3: CASSVTIGGGRADEQFF. The CDR3 DNA follows: TGTGCCAGCAGTGTCACCATAGGGGGCGGGAGGGCCGATGAGCAGTTCTTC.

The chain couples TRBV9 to TRBJ2-7; TRBD2 matches at 13 bases. CDR1 is SGDLS, CDR2 YYNGEE, per germline. The CDR3 is 16 residues long. V shed 3 bases, J shed 7 bases, and the junction held 10 bases outside the gene matches. The CDR3 nucleotides read TGTGCCAGCAGCGCCGGGACTAGCGGGGTCTATGGTGAGCAGTACTTC. Its protein product is CASSAGTSGVYGEQYF.

The chain recombines TRBV5-8 with TRBJ1-2; TRBD1 is a possible D gene (5 bases). V was shortened by 0 bases and J by 4 bases, with 13 bases between the two germline ends. The germline V gene encodes CDR1 SGHTS and CDR2 YDEGEE. The CDR3 totals 15 residues. The CDR3 sequence: CASSLGGTGLYGYTF. CDR3 DNA sequence: TGTGCCAGCAGCTTGGGGGGGACGGGACTCTATGGCTACACCTTC.

This chain connects TRBV13 to TRBJ1-2; 10 bases line up with TRBD1. The ends lost 5 bases at V and 5 bases at J; junction bases unmatched: 8. CDR3 size: 15 residues. In germline, CDR1 is PRHDT, CDR2 FYEKMQ (reference sequence). The DNA of the CDR3 is TGTGCCAGCAGCAGCGGGACAGGGGATCGGTATGGCTACACCTTC. Amino acid sequence: CASSSGTGDRYGYTF.

The chain uses TRBV6-1 and TRBJ1-1, with a possible D match to TRBD1 (5 bases). Trimming stripped 3 bases from V and 3 bases from J, with 17 bases between. Per the germline V gene, CDR1 is MNHNS and CDR2 is SASEGT. The CDR3 length is 16 residues. The CDR3 loop reads CASSDLTGTSYTEAFF. CDR3 DNA: TGTGCCAGCAGTGATCTCACAGGAACCTCGTACACTGAAGCTTTCTTT.

The chain carries TRBV29-1 and TRBJ2-3, with a possible D match to TRBD2 (5 bases). Germline-derived CDR1 and CDR2 are SQVTM and ANQGSEA. The CDR3 is 15 amino acids. The ends were cut back, 7 bases at V and 0 bases at J, with 17 bases in the middle. The CDR3 DNA reads TGCAGCGCCTCTTCGGAGGCGCTTAGCACAGATACGCAGTATTTT. Translated: CSASSEALSTDTQYF.

The chain combines TRBV19 with TRBJ1-5; no reliable D call. Trimming left V 6 bases short and J 0 bases short, with 12 bases between. The length of the CDR3 is 15 residues. Looked up from germline, CDR1 is LNHDA and CDR2 is SQIVND (reference sequence). CDR3 sequence (DNA): TGTGCCAGTAGCCCACCCGCCTATAGCAATCAGCCCCAGCATTTT. This sequence encodes CASSPPAYSNQPQHF. Filled out from reference TRBV19 and TRBJ1-5, the complete variable domain reads DGGITQSPKYLFRKEGQNVTLSCEQNLNHDAMYWYRQDPGQGLRLIYYSQIVNDFQKGDIAEGYSVSREKKESFPLTVTSAQKNPTAFYLCASSPPAYSNQPQHFGDGTRLSIL.

This chain uses TRBV19 with TRBJ1-2, with TRBD1 matching 7 bases. V was clipped by 7 bases and J by 3 bases; unmatched bases: 14. The germline V gene encodes CDR1 LNHDA and CDR2 SQIVND (reference sequence). The CDR3 consists of 16 residues. CDR3 residues: CASKTPHRGGYYGYTF. The CDR3 coding sequence is TGTGCCAGTAAAACCCCGCACAGGGGCGGGTACTATGGCTACACCTTC. Supplemented by reference TRBV19 and TRBJ1-2, the full variable domain reads DGGITQSPKYLFRKEGQNVTLSCEQNLNHDAMYWYRQDPGQGLRLIYYSQIVNDFQKGDIAEGYSVSREKKESFPLTVTSAQKNPTAFYLCASKTPHRGGYYGYTFGSGTRLTVV.

This chain connects TRBV5-4 to TRBJ2-6, with no clear D. The CDR3 totals 15 residues. The germline V gene encodes CDR1 SGHNT and CDR2 YYREEE (reference sequence). V was pared by 3 bases and J by 2 bases, with 9 bases between. The CDR3 DNA sequence: TGTGCCAGCAGCTCCTGGCTCGCTGGGGCCAACGTCCTGACTTTC. It yields the protein CASSSWLAGANVLTF.

In this sample, this clone turned up once. The chain has TRBV7-6 and TRBJ2-5; 10 bases map to TRBD2. The J segment lost 10 bases and the V segment lost 0 bases, leaving 14 bases of the junction unmatched. CDR1 is SGHVS, CDR2 FNYEAQ, per germline. CDR3 size: 17 residues. The CDR3 reads CASSLALASGSPRDQYF. The CDR3 nucleotides read TGTGCCAGCAGCTTAGCGTTGGCTAGCGGGAGCCCCCGGGACCAGTACTTC.

V and J are TRBV6-5 and TRBJ2-5, with 9 bases identical to TRBD1. With 10 bases clipped from V and 5 bases from J, the junction kept 8 bases outside the gene matches. Germline V gene lookup returns CDR1 MNHEY and CDR2 SVGAGI. The CDR3 is made up of 13 amino acids. Here the CDR3 reads CATQGQGPETQYF. The DNA for the CDR3 is TGTGCCACCCAAGGACAGGGGCCGGAGACCCAGTACTTC.

The CDR3: CATSRARTSTVSEQFF. CDR3 coding DNA: TGTGCCACCAGCAGAGCTAGGACTAGCACAGTCAGTGAGCAGTTCTTC. The V and J genes are TRBV15 and TRBJ2-1; 8 bases align to TRBD2. The junction had 11 bases not matched to a gene; V was cut back by 1 base and J by 9 bases. The CDR3 spans 16 residues. Germline V CDR1 and CDR2: LNHNV, YYDKDF (reference sequence).